The clone carrying this T cell receptor (beta chain) occurred many times. Its antigen is not identified. This specimen belongs to a study of T cells after yellow fever vaccination. Findings of the study overall: It was the secondary response that reached its peak faster, day 5 versus 15, but it was weaker.

The J segment lost 12 bases and the V segment lost 1 base, leaving 5 bases of the junction unmatched. CDR1 and CDR2 (germline): SGHTA, FQGNSA. This CDR3 has 12 residues. TCRdb recomputed calls from the 5' RACE reads with MiXCR, one row per CDR3 protein. The sample lists about 310,000 distinct CDR3 sequences, less than 4.5% seen once, with roughly a quarter in the top ten. The sequences come from PBMCs, collected on the day of the yellow fever booster vaccination. The chain combines TRBV7-2 with TRBJ2-5; 7 nucleotides match TRBD2. This TCR was sampled from a man aged 18 to 30 who received the YFV17D yellow fever vaccine. This CDR3 is CASSLDWDYEYF. CDR3 DNA: TGTGCCAGCAGCTTAGATTGGGACTACGAGTACTTC. The full variable domain, its missing parts supplied by reference TRBV7-2 and TRBJ2-5, is GAGVSQSPSNKVTEKGKDVELRCDPISGHTALYWYRQSLGQGLEFLIYFQGNSAPDKSGLPSDRFSAERTGGSVSTLTIQRTQQEDSAVYLCASSLDWDYEYFGPGTRLLVL.